The sequence of this T cell receptor (beta chain) was determined in a study of shared T cell receptors in the human thymus. Germline CDR1 and CDR2: SNHLY and FYNNEI. With 6 bases removed from V and 1 base from J, the gap between germline ends came to 25 bases. The CDR3 extends over 19 amino acids. TCRdb's copy holds only in-frame clones and misses some; the assay was immunoSEQ multiplex PCR. The table includes 700,000 to 750,000 clones, 80% to 90% detected once. This sample also belongs to another study, concerning human thymus T cells. That source notes: Across thymic and blood repertoires, the usage of V and J genes appeared to be biased. Related research found strongly overlapping thymic repertoires in unrelated individuals.

This clonotype was sampled from a girl under three years old with a congenital heart defect. This sequence joins TRBV2 and TRBJ1-5; D is uncertain. The specimen sequenced was thymocytes. CDR3 bases: TGTGCCAGCAGGGCAGAAGAGGGAGGTGGTCTAGGAAGCAATCAGCCCCAGCATTTT. Translation gives CASRAEEGGGLGSNQPQHF.